This T cell receptor (beta chain) was recovered during a study of cytomegalovirus exposure and HLA in healthy donors. Findings and caveats of the study: Associated with cytomegalovirus, according to the listing, were 150 to 200 TCR beta chains. When analyzed later, a missense DCLRE1C variant was found to be linked to TCR beta V- and J-gene trimming. A previous analysis found most TCR beta V segments productive roughly 87% or roughly 30% of the time.

It was with 60 Vbeta and 13 Jbeta primers that the PCR ran. Sequencing used immunoSEQ multiplex PCR; TCRdb keeps in-frame clones, though not all of them. The repertoire table contains about 50,000 clones. CDR1 and CDR2 (germline): SGHDT, YYEEEE. The CDR3 sequence is 13 residues long. Trimming cost V 0 bases and J 3 bases, with 7 bases left between them. On this clone: Its cognate antigen is unknown.

This chain uses TRBV5-6 with TRBJ2-7; D unclear. This receptor was obtained from a woman aged 60-75 years in good health and CMV-seropositive. Sequencing was performed on PBMCs. The CDR3 sequence is CASSLDQVYEQYF. In DNA form, the CDR3 reads TGTGCCAGCAGCTTGGATCAGGTCTACGAGCAGTACTTC. Drawing the rest from reference TRBV5-6 and TRBJ2-7, the complete variable domain is DAGVTQSPTHLIKTRGQQVTLRCSPKSGHDTVSWYQQALGQGPQFIFQYYEEEERQRGNFPDRFSGHQFPNYSSELNVNALLLGDSALYLCASSLDQVYEQYFGPGTRLTVT.